This T cell receptor beta chain was captured by sequencing in a study of T-cell reconstitution after alpha-beta-depleted transplantation in children. Notes on the study in general: Among T cells one year after transplant, newly produced cells accounted for most counts and diversity. Surviving recipient T cells and thymic progenitors underlay high day-60 TCRbeta diversity in some patients.

The ends lost 1 base at V and 1 base at J; junction bases unmatched: 4. The CDR3 length is 16 residues. The germline gives CDR1 LNHNV, CDR2 YYDKDF (reference sequence). Unique molecular identifiers were used in preparing the TCRbeta library. TCRdb reanalysed the PCR reads using MiXCR and keeps one entry per CDR3 protein. The sample lists 300,000 to 400,000 distinct CDR3 sequences, around 25% occurring once. This clonotype was seen more than once but under ten times. Its cognate antigen is unknown. This material consisted of PBMCs, mostly from graft donor cells, taken 180 days after TCRalphabeta/CD19-depleted stem cell transplant. The rearrangement joins TRBV15 to TRBJ2-1; 7 bases map to TRBD2. The TCR was taken from a male patient between 10 and 17 years old who had a stem cell transplant for acute lymphoblastic leukemia, so the T cells may come from the graft donor. Written as DNA, the CDR3 is TGTGCCACCAGCAGAGTTCGAGCGGGATCCTACAATGAGCAGTTCTTC. The encoded protein is CATSRVRAGSYNEQFF.